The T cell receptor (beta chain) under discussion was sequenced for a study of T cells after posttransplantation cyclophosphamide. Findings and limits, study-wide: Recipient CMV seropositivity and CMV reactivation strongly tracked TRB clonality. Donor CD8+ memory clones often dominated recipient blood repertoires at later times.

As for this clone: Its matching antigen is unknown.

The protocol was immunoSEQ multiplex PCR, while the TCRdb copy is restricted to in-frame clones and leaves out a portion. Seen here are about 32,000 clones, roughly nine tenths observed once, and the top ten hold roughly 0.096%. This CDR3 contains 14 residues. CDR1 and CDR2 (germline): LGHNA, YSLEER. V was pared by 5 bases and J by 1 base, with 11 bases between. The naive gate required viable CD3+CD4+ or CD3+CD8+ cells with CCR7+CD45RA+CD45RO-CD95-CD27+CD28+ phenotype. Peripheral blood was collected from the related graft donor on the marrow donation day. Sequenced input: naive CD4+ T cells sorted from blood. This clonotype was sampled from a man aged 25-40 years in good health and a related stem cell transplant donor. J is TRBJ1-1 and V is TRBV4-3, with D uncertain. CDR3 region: CASSFQFGNTEAFF. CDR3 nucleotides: TGCGCCAGCAGCTTCCAATTCGGGAACACTGAAGCTTTCTTT.